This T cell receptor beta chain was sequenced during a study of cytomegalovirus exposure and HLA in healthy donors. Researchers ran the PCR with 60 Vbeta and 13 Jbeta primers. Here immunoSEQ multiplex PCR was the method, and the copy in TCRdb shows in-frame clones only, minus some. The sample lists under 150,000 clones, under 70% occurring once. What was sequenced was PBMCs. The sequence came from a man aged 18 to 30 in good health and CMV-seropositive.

CDR3 in amino acids: CASSESGLNIQYF. In DNA form, the CDR3 reads TGCGCCAGCAGTGAGTCGGGCTTAAACATTCAGTACTTC. The genes are TRBV10-2 and TRBJ2-4; D is unclear. The germline gives CDR1 WSHSY, CDR2 SAAADI. The CDR3 sequence is 13 residues long. V lost 0 bases, J lost 6 bases, and 6 bases lay in between.